The sequence of this TCR beta chain was determined in a study of cytomegalovirus exposure and HLA in healthy donors. Across the whole study: Samples from HLA-typed donors yielded 85 million to 95 million unique TCRs in an early data release. Falling in the Caucasian-associated ancestry cluster were roughly 80% of under 500 genotyped donors.

Whole-study results and caveats: Accurate prediction of HLA-A and HLA-B alleles (for most subjects) was reportedly achieved from TCR beta sequences.

PCR primers comprised 60 Vbeta and 13 Jbeta primers. Clones were read by immunoSEQ multiplex PCR, and TCRdb kept only the in-frame ones, dropping some. The sample carries over 100,000 clones, almost 80% recorded once. Turning to this clone: Its matching antigen is unknown.

The CDR3 consists of 15 residues. J was trimmed by 5 bases and V by 5 bases; bases with no gene match: 8. Germline CDR1 SGHDT, CDR2 YYEEEE. The chain recombines TRBV5-6 with TRBJ2-5; TRBD2 aligns across 11 bases. The material sequenced was PBMCs. This TCR was recovered from a female donor in good health and CMV-seronegative. The CDR3 protein is CASRLAGGSVETQYF. The CDR3 DNA reads TGTGCCAGCAGGTTAGCGGGAGGGAGTGTTGAGACCCAGTACTTC.